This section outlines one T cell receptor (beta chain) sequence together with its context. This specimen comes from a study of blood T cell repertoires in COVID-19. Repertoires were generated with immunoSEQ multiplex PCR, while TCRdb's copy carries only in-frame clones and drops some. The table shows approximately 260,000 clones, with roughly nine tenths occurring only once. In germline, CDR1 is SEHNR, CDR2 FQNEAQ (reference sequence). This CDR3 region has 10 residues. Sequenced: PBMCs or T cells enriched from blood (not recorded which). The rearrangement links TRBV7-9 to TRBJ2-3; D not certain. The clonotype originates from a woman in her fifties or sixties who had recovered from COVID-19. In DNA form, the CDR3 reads TGTGCGTGGTCGGCAGATACGCAGTATTTT. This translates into CAWSADTQYF.